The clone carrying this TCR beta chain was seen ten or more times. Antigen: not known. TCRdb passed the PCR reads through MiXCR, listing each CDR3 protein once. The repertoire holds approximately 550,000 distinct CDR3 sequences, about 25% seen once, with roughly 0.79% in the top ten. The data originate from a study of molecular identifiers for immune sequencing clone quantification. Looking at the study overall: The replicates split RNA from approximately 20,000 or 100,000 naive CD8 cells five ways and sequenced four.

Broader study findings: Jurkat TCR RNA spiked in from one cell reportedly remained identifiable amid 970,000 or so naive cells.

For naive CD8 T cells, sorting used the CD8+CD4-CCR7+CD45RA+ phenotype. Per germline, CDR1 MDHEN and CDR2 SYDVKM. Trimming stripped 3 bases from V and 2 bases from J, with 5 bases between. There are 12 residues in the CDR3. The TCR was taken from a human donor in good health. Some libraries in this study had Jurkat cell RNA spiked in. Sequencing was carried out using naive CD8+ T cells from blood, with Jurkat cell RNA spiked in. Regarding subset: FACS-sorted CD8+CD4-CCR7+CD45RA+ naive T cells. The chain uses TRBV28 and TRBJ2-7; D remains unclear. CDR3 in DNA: TGTGCCAGCAGTTTGTCCGCCTACGAGCAGTACTTC. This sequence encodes CASSLSAYEQYF. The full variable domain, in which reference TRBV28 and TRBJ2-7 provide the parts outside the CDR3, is DVKVTQSSRYLVKRTGEKVFLECVQDMDHENMFWYRQDPGLGLRLIYFSYDVKMKEKGDIPEGYSVSREKKERFSLILESASTNQTSMYLCASSLSAYEQYFGPGTRLTVT.